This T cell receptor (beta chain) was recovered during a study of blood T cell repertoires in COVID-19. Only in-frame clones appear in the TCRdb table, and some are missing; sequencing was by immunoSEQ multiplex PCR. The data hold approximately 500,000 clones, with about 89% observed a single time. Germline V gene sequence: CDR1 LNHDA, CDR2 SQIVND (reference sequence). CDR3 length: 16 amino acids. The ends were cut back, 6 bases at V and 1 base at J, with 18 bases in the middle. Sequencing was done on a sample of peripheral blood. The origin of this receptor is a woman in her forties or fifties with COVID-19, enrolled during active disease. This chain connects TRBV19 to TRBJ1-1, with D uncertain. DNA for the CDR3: TGTGCCAGTAGCCCCCACGTCGCAGAAAAGAACACTGAAGCTTTCTTT. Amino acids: CASSPHVAEKNTEAFF.